This T cell receptor (beta chain) was sequenced for a study of blood T cells in healthy people across ages. Study-level points and caveats: Compared with aged donors, long-lived donors showed fewer expanded clones, suggesting selection. Diversity estimates from one million T cells were considered underestimates. While age rose, TCR beta diversity per million T cells dropped in a roughly linear way. The percentage of naive T cells correlated strongly with TCR beta diversity.

A J-beta primer mix and a sample-barcoded 5' primer were used in a second PCR of roughly 7 to 12 cycles. TCRdb re-called the 5' RACE reads through MiXCR, storing one row per CDR3 protein. The table includes roughly 800,000 distinct CDR3 sequences, 58% detected once. Concerning this clonotype: Antigen unknown.

The length of the CDR3 is 14 residues. Between the trimmed V and J ends, which lost 1 base and 6 bases, there was a span of 10 bases. The sample consisted of blood. The receptor's source is a man aged 30-40 years in good health. The rearrangement links TRBV12-3 or TRBV12-4 to TRBJ1-5; possible D gene TRBD1, 6 bases. CDR3 protein: CASSLGKGVQPQHF. Here the CDR3 DNA reads TGTGCCAGCAGTTTAGGGAAGGGGGTTCAGCCCCAGCATTTT.